Sequencing of this TCR beta chain was carried out in a study of blood T cells in healthy people across ages. Study as a whole: About one barcoded beta molecule was captured per two T cells (by template switching).

A note on this clonotype: Its antigen is not known.

With a J-beta primer mix and a sample-barcoded 5' primer, a second PCR ran about 7 to 11 cycles. Every single cDNA molecule received a tag from a template-switch adaptor with 12 random nucleotides. TCRdb fed the 5' RACE reads into MiXCR, producing one record per CDR3 protein. This sample has around 1,600,000 distinct CDR3 sequences, with 35% to 45% found just once. General observations from the study: Estimates of diversity drawn from one million T cells were considered underestimates. Older individuals had lower TCR beta diversity per million T cells (the decline was roughly linear).

J was trimmed by 5 bases and V by 5 bases; bases with no gene match: 6. This CDR3 spans 14 amino acids. Germline CDR1 is MNHEY and CDR2 is SVGAGI. Sequenced input: blood. The chain uses TRBV6-5 and TRBJ1-2, with 9 bases matching TRBD1. The TCR comes from a woman aged 18-29 years in good health. CDR3 in DNA: TGTGCCAGCAGTCGGAGACAGGGGGGGTATGGCTACACCTTC. This encodes CASSRRQGGYGYTF.